This T cell receptor beta chain was captured by sequencing in a study of technical replicates of blood from four donors. The germline V gene has CDR1 MNHEY and CDR2 SMNVEV (reference sequence). The V end was cut by 5 bases, the J end by 0 bases, with 11 bases between. The CDR3 has 14 residues. Assay used: immunoSEQ multiplex PCR; TCRdb lists only in-frame clones, some missing. Among over 75,000 clones listed, approximately 97% were seen once. This TCR was recovered from a human donor in good health. The rearrangement uses TRBV27 and TRBJ2-7; possibly TRBD1 for D (5 bases). Sequencing was done on a sample of T cells isolated from PBMCs. The CDR3 loop is CASSIGVNSYEQYF. Here the CDR3 DNA reads TGTGCCAGCAGTATAGGGGTAAACTCCTACGAGCAGTACTTC.